This T cell receptor (beta chain) was sequenced in a study of blood T cells in healthy people across ages. Study overall: Template switching caught about one barcoded beta molecule for each two T cells.

Primers used in a second PCR of about 7 to 12 cycles were a sample-barcoded 5' primer and a J-beta primer mix. Any given sample supplied a minimum of 3 million CDR3-containing paired-end reads. TCRdb used MiXCR to reprocess the 5' RACE reads, holding one entry per CDR3 protein. The sample gives 850,000 to 950,000 distinct CDR3 sequences, under 30% of which show up once; about 18% is in the top ten. V gave up 2 bases and J gave up 11 bases; unmatched junction bases: 14. This CDR3 has 15 residues. The germline V gene has CDR1 DFQATT and CDR2 SNEGSKA (reference sequence). Donors were healthy Caucasian individuals from Russia aged roughly 6 to 90. Staff drew roughly 10 milliliters of peripheral blood from each donor.

The sample comprised blood. This receptor was obtained from a woman older than 75 in good health. J is TRBJ2-5 and V is TRBV20-1, with 10 bases lining up with TRBD1. The CDR3 loop reads CSARTWGQGRNEQYF. The CDR3 DNA is TGCAGTGCTAGAACCTGGGGACAGGGGAGGAATGAGCAGTACTTC.